This TCR beta chain appears in the sequencing data of a study of shared clonotypes between healthy human individuals. General study results and limits: Researchers found naive subsets generally carried larger estimated richness than memory subsets.

Worth noting for this clone: Its antigen is still unknown. The junction and the germline gene differ at one end; a read error may be behind it.

This CDR3 is built from 18 residues. CDR1 is MNHEY, CDR2 SMNVEV, per germline (reference sequence). Healthy and HIV-negative, the adult donors had no recent acute infections or vaccinations. The authors distributed each subset's genomic DNA evenly over several immunoSEQ plates. Sorted-subset replicate PCR reactions were performed with 150 to 200 ng DNA, corresponding to some 32,000 T cell genomes. Data came from immunoSEQ multiplex PCR; TCRdb stores just in-frame clones and leaves some out. The data show over a million clones, approximately 97% seen once. The clonotype originates from a man aged 30-40 years in good health. Sequencing input: naive CD4+ T cells sorted from blood. The subset: CD45RA+ positively selected. The genes are TRBV27 and TRBJ1-2; 8 bases are shared with TRBD1. This CDR3 is CASSLSRDRTLANYGYTF. The CDR3 nucleotides are TGTGCCAGCAGTCTATCCCGGGACAGGACTTTAGCTAACTATGGCTACACCTTC.